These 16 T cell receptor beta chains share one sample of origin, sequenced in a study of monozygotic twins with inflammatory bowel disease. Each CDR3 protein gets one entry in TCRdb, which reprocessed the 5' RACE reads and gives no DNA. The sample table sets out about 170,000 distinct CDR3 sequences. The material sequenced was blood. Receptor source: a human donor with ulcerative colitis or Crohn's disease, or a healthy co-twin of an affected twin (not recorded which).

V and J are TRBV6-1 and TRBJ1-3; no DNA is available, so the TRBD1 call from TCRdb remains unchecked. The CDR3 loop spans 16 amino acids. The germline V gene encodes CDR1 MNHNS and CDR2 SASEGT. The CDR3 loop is CASSEPLFGSGNTIYF.

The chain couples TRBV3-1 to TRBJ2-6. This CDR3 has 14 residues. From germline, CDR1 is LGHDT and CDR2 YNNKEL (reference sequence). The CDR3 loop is CASSQVSGANVLTF.

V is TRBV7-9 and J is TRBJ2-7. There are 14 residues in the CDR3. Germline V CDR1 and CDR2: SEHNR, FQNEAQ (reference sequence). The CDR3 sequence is CASSLSDRTSEQYF. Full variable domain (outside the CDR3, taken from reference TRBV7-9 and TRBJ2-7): DTGVSQNPRHKITKRGQNVTFRCDPISEHNRLYWYRQTLGQGPEFLTYFQNEAQLEKSRLLSDRFSAERPKGSFSTLEIQRTEQGDSAMYLCASSLSDRTSEQYFGPGTRLTVT.

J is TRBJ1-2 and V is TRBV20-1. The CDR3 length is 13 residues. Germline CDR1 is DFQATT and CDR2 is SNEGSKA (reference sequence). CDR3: CSASMGTLGGYTF.

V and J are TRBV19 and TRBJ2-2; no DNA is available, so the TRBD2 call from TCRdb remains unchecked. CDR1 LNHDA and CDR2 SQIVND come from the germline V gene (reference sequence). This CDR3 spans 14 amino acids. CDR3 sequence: CASTAGPNTGELFF. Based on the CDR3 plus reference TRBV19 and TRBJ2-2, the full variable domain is DGGITQSPKYLFRKEGQNVTLSCEQNLNHDAMYWYRQDPGQGLRLIYYSQIVNDFQKGDIAEGYSVSREKKESFPLTVTSAQKNPTAFYLCASTAGPNTGELFFGEGSRLTVL.

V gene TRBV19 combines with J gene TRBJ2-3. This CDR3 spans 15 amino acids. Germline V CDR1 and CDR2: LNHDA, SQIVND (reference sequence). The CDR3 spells CASSIEGRRTDTQYF.

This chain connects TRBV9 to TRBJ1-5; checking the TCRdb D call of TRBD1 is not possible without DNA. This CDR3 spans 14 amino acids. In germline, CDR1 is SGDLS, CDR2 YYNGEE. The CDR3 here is CASSADGGHQPQHF. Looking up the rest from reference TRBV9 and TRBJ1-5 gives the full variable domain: DSGVTQTPKHLITATGQRVTLRCSPRSGDLSVYWYQQSLDQGLQFLIQYYNGEERAKGNILERFSAQQFPDLHSELNLSSLELGDSALYFCASSADGGHQPQHFGDGTRLSIL.

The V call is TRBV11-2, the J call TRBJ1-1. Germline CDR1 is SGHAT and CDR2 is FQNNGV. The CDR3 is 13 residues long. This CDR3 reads CASSLAAGTEAFF.

This CDR3 is CASSSQGGSNQPQHF. The chain combines TRBV5-1 with TRBJ1-5; TCRdb names TRBD1, which stays unverified in the absence of DNA. From germline, CDR1 is SGHRS and CDR2 YFSETQ. The CDR3 has 15 residues.

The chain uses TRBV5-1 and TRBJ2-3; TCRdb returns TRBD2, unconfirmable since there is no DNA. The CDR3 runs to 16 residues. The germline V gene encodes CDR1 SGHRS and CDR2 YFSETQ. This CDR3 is CASSAGLAGSTDTQYF.

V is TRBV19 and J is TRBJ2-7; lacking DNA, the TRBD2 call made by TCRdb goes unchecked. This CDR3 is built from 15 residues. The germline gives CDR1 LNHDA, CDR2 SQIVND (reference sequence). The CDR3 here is CASRTTGTSGYEQYF.

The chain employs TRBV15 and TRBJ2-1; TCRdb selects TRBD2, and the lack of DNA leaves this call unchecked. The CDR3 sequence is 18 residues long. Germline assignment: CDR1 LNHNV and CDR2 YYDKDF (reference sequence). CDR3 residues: CATSRASSSGRPYNEQFF.

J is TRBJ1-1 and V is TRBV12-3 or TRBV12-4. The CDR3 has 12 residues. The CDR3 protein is CASSSGTLIAFF.

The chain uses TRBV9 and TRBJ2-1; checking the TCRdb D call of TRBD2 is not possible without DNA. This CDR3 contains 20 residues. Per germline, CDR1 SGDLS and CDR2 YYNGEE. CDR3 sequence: CASSVSGTSFNKWGYNEQFF.

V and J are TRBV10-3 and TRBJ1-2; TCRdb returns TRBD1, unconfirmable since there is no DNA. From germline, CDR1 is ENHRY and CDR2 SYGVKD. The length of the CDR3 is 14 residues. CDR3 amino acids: CAISEPTGAGGYTF.

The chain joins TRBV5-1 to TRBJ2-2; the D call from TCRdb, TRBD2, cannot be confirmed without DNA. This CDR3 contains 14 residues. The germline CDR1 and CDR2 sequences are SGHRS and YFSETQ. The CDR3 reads CASSLDTSGGELFF.